The 11 T cell receptor beta chains in this list originate from one sample, sequenced in a study of blood T cells in healthy people across ages (dated by TCRdb to the mid-2010s). Libraries were made using 5' RACE. Sequencer: Illumina HiSeq 2500. A second PCR of about 6 to 11 cycles was performed with a sample-barcoded 5' primer and a J-beta primer mix. Starting from the raw public reads, TCRdb applied fastp trimming at Q25, assembled clones with MiXCR and retained in-frame beta chains. Rows are unified per CDR3 protein, each entry keeping the most common DNA and genes. Here the sample has some 1.6 million distinct CDR3 sequences; roughly 30% occur a single time. The top ten clonotypes cover over 9% of the sample. The sequenced material came from blood. These TCRs come from a young woman in good health.

The rearrangement joins TRBV7-6 to TRBJ1-2, with TRBD1 identical over 8 bases. V lost 2 bases to trimming and J lost 10 bases; unmatched junction nucleotides: 9. The germline V gene encodes CDR1 SGHVS and CDR2 FNYEAQ. This CDR3 has 14 residues. This CDR3 is CASSLSPQGADYTF. CDR3 in DNA: TGTGCCAGCAGCTTAAGTCCCCAGGGGGCTGACTACACCTTC.

This clonotype was detected a few times. This chain joins TRBV7-3 and TRBJ2-1; 8 bases align to TRBD1. CDR1 and CDR2 (germline): SGHTA, FQGTGA. The trim removed 6 bases at V and 8 bases at J, leaving 6 bases unmatched. This CDR3 is built from 13 residues. The CDR3 protein is CASRSQGADEQFF. Written as DNA, the CDR3 is TGTGCCAGCAGGTCGCAGGGGGCGGATGAGCAGTTCTTC.

This clonotype appeared a few times. The gene calls are TRBV5-5 and TRBJ2-5; 10 nucleotides agree with TRBD2. CDR1 is SGHKS and CDR2 is YYEKEE in the germline V gene (reference sequence). V gave up 3 bases and J gave up 4 bases; unmatched junction bases: 6. The CDR3 is made up of 15 amino acids. The CDR3 DNA follows: TGTGCCAGCAGCTCCGGAACTAGCGGGATAGAGACCCAGTACTTC. Translating it yields CASSSGTSGIETQYF.

The rearrangement links TRBV24-1 to TRBJ2-5, with no clear D. The J call could be wrong; TRBJ2-7 is a better fit for the DNA end. The CDR3 sequence is 12 residues long. CDR1 is KGHDR, CDR2 SFDVKD, per germline. CDR3 sequence: CATSDQTREQYF. The DNA for the CDR3 is TGTGCCACCAGTGACCAGACCCGCGAGCAGTACTTC.

This clonotype was counted a few times. The chain links TRBV5-4 to TRBJ2-1; a possible D gene is TRBD2 (6 bases). CDR3 size: 17 residues. Germline CDR1 is SGHNT and CDR2 is YYREEE (reference sequence). The germline V and J ends were trimmed by 3 bases and 7 bases, with 23 bases remaining between them. CDR3 sequence reads: CASSSPMTGRAGNEQFF. The CDR3 nucleotides read TGTGCCAGCAGCTCCCCCATGACTGGACGGGCGGGGAATGAGCAGTTCTTC.

This clonotype has at least ten counts. This chain uses TRBV7-8 with TRBJ2-3, with 9 positions matching TRBD1. Germline CDR1 is SGHVS and CDR2 is FQNEAQ. J lost 4 bases, V lost 4 bases, and 3 bases had no gene match. This CDR3 has 14 amino acids. CDR3 sequence reads: CASSYTGGPDTQYF. Written as DNA, the CDR3 is TGTGCCAGCAGCTACACAGGGGGCCCAGATACGCAGTATTTT.

The rearrangement joins TRBV3-1 to TRBJ2-3, with 11 bases fitting TRBD2. CDR1 is LGHDT, CDR2 YNNKEL, per germline (reference sequence). The CDR3 is 17 residues long. V was clipped by 2 bases and J by 4 bases; unmatched bases: 8. CDR3 in DNA: TGTGCCAGCAGCCAATCACTAGCGGGAGTAGTTCCAGATACGCAGTATTTT. Translation gives CASSQSLAGVVPDTQYF.

This clonotype was counted only a few times. V gene TRBV20-1 combines with J gene TRBJ2-5; 8 bases map to TRBD2. The V gene end was trimmed by 3 bases and the J gene end by 4 bases; junction bases not matched to a gene: 4. CDR1 is DFQATT, CDR2 SNEGSKA, per germline (reference sequence). This CDR3 has 13 amino acids. This chain's CDR3 is CSARDSGVETQYF. The CDR3 nucleotides are TGCAGTGCTAGGGATAGCGGGGTAGAGACCCAGTACTTC.

The chain's CDR3 is CASSLESGGDGTEAFF. The CDR3 DNA reads as TGCGCCAGCAGCTTAGAGTCGGGGGGCGATGGCACTGAAGCTTTCTTT. V gene TRBV5-1 combines with J gene TRBJ1-1, with D possibly TRBD1 on 6 matching bases. This CDR3 spans 16 amino acids. Deletions cut 2 bases from V and 4 bases from J, with 18 bases between. Germline V lookup: CDR1 SGHRS, CDR2 YFSETQ.

The chain is built from TRBV4-3 and TRBJ2-7; D possibly corresponds to TRBD1 (6 bases). The V gene lost 0 bases and the J gene lost 4 bases, with 13 bases spanning the gap. Germline-derived CDR1 and CDR2 are LGHNA and YSLEER. CDR3 length equals 15 residues. The chain's CDR3 is CASSQDGQSGYEQYF. The DNA of the CDR3 is TGCGCCAGCAGCCAAGATGGACAGTCGGGGTACGAGCAGTACTTC.

This rearrangement joins TRBV7-3 to TRBJ2-3, with D uncertain. Deletions cut 2 bases from V and 6 bases from J, with 12 bases between. The CDR3 has 14 residues. The germline gives CDR1 SGHTA, CDR2 FQGTGA. The CDR3 coding sequence is TGTGCCAGCAGCTTACTCGCGCCCCCGGATACGCAGTATTTT. Protein sequence: CASSLLAPPDTQYF.